The present T cell receptor (beta chain) was sequenced within a study of blood T cells in healthy people across ages. Study-level results: Researchers report that TCR beta diversity correlated strongly with naive T cell percentage.

Total RNA amounts of at least 6 micrograms were extracted per sample. A J-beta primer mix and a sample-barcoded 5' primer were used in a second PCR of about 7 to 12 cycles. TCRdb processed the 5' RACE reads anew with MiXCR; each CDR3 protein has one entry. Here the sample spans about 830,000 distinct CDR3 sequences, 58% being singletons. This clonotype was counted a few times. Antigen: not known. The germline V gene has CDR1 MDHEN and CDR2 SYDVKM. V dropped 3 bases and J dropped 3 bases, with 3 bases sitting between them. The CDR3 runs to 11 residues. This rearrangement joins TRBV28 to TRBJ2-7; D unclear. The receptor was isolated from a man under 40 in good health. The sequencing sample was made of blood. The CDR3 sequence: CASSFHYEQYF. In DNA form, the CDR3 reads TGTGCCAGCAGTTTCCACTACGAGCAGTACTTC.